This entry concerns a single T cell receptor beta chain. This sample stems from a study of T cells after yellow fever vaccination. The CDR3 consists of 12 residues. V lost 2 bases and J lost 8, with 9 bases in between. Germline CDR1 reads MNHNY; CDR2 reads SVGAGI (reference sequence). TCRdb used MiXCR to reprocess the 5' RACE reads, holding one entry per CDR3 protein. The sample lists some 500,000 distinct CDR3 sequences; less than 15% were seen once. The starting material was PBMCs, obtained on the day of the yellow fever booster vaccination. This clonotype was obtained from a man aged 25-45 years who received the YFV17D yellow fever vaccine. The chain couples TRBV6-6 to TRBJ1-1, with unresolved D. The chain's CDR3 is CASSYSPAEAFF. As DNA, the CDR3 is TGTGCCAGCAGTTACAGTCCAGCAGAAGCTTTCTTT.